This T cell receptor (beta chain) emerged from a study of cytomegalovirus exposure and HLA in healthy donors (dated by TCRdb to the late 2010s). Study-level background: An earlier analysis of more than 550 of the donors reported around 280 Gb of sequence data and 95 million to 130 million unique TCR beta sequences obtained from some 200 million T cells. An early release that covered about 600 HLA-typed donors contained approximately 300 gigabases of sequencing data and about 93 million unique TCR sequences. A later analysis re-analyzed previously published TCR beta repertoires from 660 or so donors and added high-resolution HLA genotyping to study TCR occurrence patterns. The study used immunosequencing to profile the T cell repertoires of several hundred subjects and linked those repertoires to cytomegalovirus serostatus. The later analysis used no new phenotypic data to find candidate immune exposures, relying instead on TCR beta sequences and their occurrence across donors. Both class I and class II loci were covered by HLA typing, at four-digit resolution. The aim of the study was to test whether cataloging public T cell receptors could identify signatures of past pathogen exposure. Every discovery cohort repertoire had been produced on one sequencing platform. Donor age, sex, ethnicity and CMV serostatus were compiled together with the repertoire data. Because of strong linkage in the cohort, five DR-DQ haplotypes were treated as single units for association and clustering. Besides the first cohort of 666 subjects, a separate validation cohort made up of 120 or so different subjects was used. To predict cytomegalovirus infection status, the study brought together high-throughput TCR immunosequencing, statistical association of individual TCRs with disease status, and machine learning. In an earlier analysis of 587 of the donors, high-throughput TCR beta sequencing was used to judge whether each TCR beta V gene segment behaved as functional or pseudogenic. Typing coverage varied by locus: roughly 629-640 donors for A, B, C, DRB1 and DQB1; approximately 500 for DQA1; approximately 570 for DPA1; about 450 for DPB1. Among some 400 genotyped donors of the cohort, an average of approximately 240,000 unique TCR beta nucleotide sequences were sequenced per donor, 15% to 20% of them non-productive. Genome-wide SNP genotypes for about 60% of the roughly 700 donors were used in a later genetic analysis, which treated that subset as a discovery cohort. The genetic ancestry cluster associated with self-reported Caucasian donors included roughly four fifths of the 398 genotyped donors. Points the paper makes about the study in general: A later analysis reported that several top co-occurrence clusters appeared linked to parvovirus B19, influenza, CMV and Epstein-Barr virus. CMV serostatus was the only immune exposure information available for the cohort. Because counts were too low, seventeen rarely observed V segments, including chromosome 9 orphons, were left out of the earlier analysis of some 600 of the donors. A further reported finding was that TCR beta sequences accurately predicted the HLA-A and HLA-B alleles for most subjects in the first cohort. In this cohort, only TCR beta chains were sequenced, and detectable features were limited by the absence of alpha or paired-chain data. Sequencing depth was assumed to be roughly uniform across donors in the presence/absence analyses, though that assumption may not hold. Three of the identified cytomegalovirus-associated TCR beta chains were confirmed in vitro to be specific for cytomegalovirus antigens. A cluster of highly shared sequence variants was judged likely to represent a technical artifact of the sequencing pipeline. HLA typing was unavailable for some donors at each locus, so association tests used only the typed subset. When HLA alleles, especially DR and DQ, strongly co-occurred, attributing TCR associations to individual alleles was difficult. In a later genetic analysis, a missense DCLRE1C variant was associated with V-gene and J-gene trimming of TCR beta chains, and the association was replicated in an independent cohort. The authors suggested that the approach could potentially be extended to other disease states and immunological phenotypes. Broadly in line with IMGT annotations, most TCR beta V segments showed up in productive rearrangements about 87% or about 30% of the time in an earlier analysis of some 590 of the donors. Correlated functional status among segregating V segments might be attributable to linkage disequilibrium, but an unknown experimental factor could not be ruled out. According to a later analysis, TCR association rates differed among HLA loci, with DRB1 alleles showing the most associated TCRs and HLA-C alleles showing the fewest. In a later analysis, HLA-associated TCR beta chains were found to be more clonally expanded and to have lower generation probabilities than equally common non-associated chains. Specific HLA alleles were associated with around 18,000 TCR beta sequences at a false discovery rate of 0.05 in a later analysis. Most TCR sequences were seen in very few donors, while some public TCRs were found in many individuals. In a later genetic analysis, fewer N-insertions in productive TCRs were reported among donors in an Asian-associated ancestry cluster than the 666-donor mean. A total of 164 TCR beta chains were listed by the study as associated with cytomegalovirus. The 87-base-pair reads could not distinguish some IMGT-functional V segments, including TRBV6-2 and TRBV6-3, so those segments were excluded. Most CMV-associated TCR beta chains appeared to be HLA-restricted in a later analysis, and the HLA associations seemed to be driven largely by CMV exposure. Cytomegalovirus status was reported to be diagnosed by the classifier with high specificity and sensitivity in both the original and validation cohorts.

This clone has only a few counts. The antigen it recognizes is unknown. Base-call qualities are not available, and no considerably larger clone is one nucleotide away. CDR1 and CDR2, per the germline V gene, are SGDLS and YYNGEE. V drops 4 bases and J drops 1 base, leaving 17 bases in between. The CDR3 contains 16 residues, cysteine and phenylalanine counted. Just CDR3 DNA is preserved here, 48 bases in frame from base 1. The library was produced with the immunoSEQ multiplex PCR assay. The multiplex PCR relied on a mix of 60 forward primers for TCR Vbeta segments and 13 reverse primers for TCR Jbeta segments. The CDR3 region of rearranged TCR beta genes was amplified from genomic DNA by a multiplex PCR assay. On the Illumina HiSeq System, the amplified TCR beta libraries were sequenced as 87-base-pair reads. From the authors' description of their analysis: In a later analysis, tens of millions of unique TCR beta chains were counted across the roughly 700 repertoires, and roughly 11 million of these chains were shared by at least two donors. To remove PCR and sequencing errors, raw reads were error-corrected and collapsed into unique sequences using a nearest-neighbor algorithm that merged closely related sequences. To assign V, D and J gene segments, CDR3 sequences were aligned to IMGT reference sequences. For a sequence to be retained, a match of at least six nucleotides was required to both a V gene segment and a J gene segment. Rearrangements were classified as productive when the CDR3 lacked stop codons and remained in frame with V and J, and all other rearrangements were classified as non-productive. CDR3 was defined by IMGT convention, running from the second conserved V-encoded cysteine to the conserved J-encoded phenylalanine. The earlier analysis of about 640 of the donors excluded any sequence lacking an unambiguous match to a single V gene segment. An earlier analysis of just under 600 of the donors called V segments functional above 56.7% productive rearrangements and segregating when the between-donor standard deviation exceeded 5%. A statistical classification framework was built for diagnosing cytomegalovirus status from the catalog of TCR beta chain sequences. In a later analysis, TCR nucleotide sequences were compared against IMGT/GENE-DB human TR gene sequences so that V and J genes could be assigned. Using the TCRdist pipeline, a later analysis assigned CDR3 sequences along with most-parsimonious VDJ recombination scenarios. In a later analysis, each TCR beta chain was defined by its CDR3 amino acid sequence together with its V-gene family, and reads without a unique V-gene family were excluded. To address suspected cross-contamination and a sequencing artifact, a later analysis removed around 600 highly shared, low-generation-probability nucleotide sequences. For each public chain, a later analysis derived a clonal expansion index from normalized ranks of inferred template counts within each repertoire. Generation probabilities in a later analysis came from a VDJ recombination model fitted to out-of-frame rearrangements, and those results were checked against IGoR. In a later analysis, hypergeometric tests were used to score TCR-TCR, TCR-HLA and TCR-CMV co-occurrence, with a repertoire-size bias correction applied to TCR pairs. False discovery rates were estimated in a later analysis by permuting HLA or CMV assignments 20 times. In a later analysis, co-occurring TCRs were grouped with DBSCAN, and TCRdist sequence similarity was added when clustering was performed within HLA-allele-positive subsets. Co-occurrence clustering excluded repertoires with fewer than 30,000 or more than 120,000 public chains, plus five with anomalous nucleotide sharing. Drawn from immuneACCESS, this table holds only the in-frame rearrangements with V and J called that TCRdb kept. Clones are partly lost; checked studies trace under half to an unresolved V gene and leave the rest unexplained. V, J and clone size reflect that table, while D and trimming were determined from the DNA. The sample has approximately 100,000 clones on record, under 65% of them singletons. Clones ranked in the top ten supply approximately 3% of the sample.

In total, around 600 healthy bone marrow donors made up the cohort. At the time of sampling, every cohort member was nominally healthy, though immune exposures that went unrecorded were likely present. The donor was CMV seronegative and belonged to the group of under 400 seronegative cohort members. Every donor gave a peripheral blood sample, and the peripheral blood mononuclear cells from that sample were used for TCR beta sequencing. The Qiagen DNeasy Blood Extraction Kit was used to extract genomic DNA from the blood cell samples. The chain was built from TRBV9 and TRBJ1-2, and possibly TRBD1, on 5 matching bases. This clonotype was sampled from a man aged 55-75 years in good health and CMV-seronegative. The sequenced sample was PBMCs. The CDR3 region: CASSSPTREVNYGYTF. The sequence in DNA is TGTGCCAGCAGCTCTCCCACCAGGGAGGTTAACTATGGCTACACCTTC.